This TCR beta chain was sequenced during a study of T cell responses to AZD1222 COVID-19 vaccine. Study information: Pooling was applied to second doses at about 4 or about 12 weeks.

The CDR3 extends over 14 amino acids. V lost 3 bases to trimming and J lost 1 base, with 8 bases between them. Germline-derived CDR1 and CDR2 are SGDLS and YYNGEE. Assay used: immunoSEQ multiplex PCR; TCRdb lists only in-frame clones, some missing. The sample lists approximately 89,000 clones; about 88% were seen once. General study points: Unmutated variant regions are reportedly the target of nearly half of TCRs that are spike-specific. No repertoire was sampled before or during the peak T cell response, only after it. Spike regions recognized by vaccine-associated CD4 TCRs spanned the protein, led by 160-218 and 743-854.

A note on this clone: Its matching antigen is unknown.

This TCR came from an adult in good health. The sequencing used peripheral blood, collected on day 0 of AZD1222 vaccination. V and J are TRBV9 and TRBJ1-5; D might be TRBD1 (6 bases). The chain's CDR3 is CASSEGGSNQPQHF. CDR3 nucleotides: TGTGCCAGCAGCGAGGGGGGGAGCAATCAGCCCCAGCATTTT.